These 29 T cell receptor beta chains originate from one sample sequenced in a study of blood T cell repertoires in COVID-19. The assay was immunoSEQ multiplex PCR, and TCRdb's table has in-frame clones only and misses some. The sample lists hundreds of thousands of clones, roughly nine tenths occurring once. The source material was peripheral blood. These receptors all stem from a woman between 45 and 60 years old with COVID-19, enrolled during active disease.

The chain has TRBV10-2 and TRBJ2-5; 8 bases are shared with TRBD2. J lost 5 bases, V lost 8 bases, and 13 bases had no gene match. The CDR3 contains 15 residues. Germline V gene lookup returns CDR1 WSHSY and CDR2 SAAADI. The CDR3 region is CASGNKRGLRETQYF. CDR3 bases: TGCGCCAGCGGTAACAAGCGGGGGTTGAGGGAGACCCAGTACTTC.

CDR3 loop: CASSGAAGNTDTQYF. CDR3 nucleotide sequence: TGTGCCAGCAGTGGGGCAGCGGGGAACACAGATACGCAGTATTTT. The J gene is TRBJ2-3, the V gene TRBV25-1; 7 nucleotides match TRBD2. CDR3 size: 15 residues. The trim removed 4 bases at V and 2 bases at J, leaving 6 bases unmatched. Germline CDR1 is MGHDK and CDR2 is SYGVNS.

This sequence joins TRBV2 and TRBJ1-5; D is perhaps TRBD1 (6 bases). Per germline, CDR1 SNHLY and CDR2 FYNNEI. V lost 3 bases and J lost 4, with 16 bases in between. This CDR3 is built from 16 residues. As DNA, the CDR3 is TGTGCCAGCAGTGATCCGACAGGCGTCGGGAATCAGCCCCAGCATTTT. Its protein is CASSDPTGVGNQPQHF.

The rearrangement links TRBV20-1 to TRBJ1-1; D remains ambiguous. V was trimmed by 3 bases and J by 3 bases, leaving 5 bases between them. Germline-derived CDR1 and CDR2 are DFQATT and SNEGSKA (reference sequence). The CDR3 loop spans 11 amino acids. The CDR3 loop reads CSASADTEAFF. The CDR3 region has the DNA TGCAGTGCTAGCGCGGACACTGAAGCTTTCTTT.

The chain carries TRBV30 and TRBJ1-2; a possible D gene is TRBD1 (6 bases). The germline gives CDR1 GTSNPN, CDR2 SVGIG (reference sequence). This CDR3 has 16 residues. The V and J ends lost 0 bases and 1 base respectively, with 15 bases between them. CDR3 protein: CAWSVGRGVLNYGYTF. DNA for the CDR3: TGTGCCTGGAGTGTAGGGAGGGGGGTGCTTAACTATGGCTACACCTTC.

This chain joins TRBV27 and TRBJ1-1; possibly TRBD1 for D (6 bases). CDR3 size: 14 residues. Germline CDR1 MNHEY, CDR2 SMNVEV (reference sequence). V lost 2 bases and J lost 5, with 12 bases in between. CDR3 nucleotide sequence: TGTGCCAGCAGTTTACGACAGGTGGGGACTGAAGCTTTCTTT. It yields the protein CASSLRQVGTEAFF.

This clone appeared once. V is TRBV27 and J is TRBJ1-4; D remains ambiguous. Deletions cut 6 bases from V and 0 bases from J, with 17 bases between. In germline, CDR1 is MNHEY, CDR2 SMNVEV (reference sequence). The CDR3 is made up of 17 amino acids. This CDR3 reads CASSRFSALATNEKLFF. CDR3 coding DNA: TGTGCCAGCAGCCGGTTCAGCGCACTTGCAACTAATGAAAAACTGTTTTTT.

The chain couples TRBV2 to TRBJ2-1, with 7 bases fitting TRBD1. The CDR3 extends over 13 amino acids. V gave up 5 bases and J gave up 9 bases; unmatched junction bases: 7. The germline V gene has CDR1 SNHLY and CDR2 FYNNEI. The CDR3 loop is CASSQTGKVEQFF. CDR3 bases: TGTGCCAGCAGTCAGACAGGGAAGGTTGAGCAGTTCTTC.

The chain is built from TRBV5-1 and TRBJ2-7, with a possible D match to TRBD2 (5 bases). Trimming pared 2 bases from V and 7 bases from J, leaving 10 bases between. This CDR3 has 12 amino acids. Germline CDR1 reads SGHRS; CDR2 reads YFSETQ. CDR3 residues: CASSFDGVEQYF. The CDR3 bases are TGCGCCAGCAGCTTCGACGGGGTTGAGCAGTACTTC.

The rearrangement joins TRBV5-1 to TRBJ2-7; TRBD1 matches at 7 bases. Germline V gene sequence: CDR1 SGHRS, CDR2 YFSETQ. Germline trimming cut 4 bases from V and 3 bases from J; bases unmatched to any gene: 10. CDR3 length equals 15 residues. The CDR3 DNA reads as TGCGCCAGCAGCATCGGGACAGTAATCGGCTACGAGCAGTACTTC. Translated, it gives CASSIGTVIGYEQYF.

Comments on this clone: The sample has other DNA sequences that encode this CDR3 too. Written as DNA, the CDR3 is TGTGCCAGCAGTTTAGGGGGCAACACTGAAGCTTTCTTT. Translation: CASSLGGNTEAFF. V and J are TRBV27 and TRBJ1-1; D is perhaps TRBD1 (6 bases). The CDR3 has 13 residues. Deletions cut 2 bases from V and 2 bases from J, with 6 bases between. Germline CDR1 and CDR2: MNHEY and SMNVEV (reference sequence).

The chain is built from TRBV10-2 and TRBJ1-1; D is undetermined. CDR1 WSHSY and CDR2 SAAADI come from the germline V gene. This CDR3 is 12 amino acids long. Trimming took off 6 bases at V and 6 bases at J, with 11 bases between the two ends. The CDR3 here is CASRYNLAEAFF. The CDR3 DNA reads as TGCGCCAGCAGATACAACCTAGCTGAAGCTTTCTTT.

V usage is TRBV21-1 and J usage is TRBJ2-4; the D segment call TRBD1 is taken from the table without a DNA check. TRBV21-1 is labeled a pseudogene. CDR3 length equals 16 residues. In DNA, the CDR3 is TGTGCCAGCAGCAAGAGGGTCCCACAGGGGGAAAACATTCAGTACTTC. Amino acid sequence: CASSKRVPQGENIQYF.

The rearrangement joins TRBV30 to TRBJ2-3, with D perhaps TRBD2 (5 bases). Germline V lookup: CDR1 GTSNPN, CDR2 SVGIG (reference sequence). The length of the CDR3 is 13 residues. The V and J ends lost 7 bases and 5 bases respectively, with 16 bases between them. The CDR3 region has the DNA TGTGCCTTACGGGGATTACAGATAGATACGCAGTATTTT. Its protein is CALRGLQIDTQYF.

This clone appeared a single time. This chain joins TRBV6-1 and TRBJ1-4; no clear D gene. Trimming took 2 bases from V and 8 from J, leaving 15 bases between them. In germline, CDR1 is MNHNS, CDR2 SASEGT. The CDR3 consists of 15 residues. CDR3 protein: CASSELYSVIEKLFF. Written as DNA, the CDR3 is TGTGCCAGCAGTGAATTGTATTCCGTTATAGAAAAACTGTTTTTT.

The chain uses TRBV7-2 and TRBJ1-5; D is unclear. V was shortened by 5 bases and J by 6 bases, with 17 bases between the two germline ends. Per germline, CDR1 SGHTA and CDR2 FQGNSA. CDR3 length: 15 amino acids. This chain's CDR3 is CASSPLRGSGQPQHF. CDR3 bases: TGTGCCAGCAGCCCCCTCCGAGGGAGTGGTCAGCCCCAGCATTTT.

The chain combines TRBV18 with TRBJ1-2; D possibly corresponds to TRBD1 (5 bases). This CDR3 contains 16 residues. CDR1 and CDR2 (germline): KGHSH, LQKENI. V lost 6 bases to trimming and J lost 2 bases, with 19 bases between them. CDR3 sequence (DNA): TGTGCCAGCTCCCGGGACTCGCGGGTTGACAACTATGGCTACACCTTC. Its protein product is CASSRDSRVDNYGYTF.

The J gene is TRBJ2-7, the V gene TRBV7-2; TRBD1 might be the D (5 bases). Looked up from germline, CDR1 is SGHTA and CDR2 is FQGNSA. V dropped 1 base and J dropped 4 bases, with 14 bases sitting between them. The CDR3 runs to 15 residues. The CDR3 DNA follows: TGTGCCAGCAGCTTAGGACAGTCACATATTTACGAGCAGTACTTC. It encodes CASSLGQSHIYEQYF.

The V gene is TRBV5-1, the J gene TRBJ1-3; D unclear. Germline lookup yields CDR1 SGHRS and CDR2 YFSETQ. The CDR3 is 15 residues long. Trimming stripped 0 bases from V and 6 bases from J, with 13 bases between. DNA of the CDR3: TGCGCCAGCAGCTTGGGATTAGGAGGGAAAAACACCATATATTTT. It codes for CASSLGLGGKNTIYF.

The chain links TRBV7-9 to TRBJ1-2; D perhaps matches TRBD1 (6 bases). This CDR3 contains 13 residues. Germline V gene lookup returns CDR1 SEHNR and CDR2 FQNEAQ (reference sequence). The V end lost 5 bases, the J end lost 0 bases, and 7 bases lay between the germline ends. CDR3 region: CASSEGANYGYTF. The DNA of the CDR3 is TGTGCCAGCAGCGAGGGGGCTAACTATGGCTACACCTTC. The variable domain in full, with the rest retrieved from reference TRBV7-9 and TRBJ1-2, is DTGVSQNPRHKITKRGQNVTFRCDPISEHNRLYWYRQTLGQGPEFLTYFQNEAQLEKSRLLSDRFSAERPKGSFSTLEIQRTEQGDSAMYLCASSEGANYGYTFGSGTRLTVV.

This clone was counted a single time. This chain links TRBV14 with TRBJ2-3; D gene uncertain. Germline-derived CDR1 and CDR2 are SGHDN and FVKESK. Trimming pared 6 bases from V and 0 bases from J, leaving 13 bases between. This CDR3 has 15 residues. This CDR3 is CASRARPTSTDTQYF. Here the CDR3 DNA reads TGTGCCAGCAGGGCTAGACCCACTAGCACAGATACGCAGTATTTT.

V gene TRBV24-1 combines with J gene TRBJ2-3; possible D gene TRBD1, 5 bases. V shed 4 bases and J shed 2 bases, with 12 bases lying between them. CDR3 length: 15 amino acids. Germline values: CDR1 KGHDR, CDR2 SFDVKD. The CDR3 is CATSDPGQDTDTQYF. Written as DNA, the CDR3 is TGTGCCACCAGTGACCCTGGACAAGACACAGATACGCAGTATTTT.

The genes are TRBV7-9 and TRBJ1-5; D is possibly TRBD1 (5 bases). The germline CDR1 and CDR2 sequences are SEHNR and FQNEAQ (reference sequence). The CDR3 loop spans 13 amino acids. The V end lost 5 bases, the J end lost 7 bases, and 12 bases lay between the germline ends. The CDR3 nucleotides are TGTGCCAGCAGCGATGGGGCTCGGCAGCCCCAGCATTTT. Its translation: CASSDGARQPQHF.

The CDR3 sequence: CASSQDSNRDSYGYTF. The CDR3 DNA reads TGCGCCAGCAGCCAAGATTCGAACAGGGATTCTTATGGCTACACCTTC. J is TRBJ1-2 and V is TRBV4-1; weak D call: TRBD1 (6 bases). Germline lookup yields CDR1 MGHRA and CDR2 YSYEKL. Trimming took 0 bases from V and 5 from J, leaving 16 bases between them. The CDR3 contains 16 residues.

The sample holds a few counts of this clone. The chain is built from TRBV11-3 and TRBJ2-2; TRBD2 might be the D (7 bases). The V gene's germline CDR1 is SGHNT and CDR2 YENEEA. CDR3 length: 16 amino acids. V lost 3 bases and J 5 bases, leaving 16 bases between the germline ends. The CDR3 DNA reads TGTGCCAGCAGCTTCGGGTTACGGGGGGCAACCGGGGAGCTGTTTTTT. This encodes CASSFGLRGATGELFF.

This CDR3 is CASSPRQGSSYGYTF. The CDR3 DNA follows: TGTGCCAGCAGCCCCAGACAGGGATCGAGCTATGGCTACACCTTC. The chain joins TRBV3-1 (or the pseudogene TRBV3-2) to TRBJ1-2, with 7 nucleotides matching TRBD1. With 4 bases clipped from V and 4 bases from J, the junction kept 9 bases outside the gene matches. The CDR3 has 15 amino acids. In germline, CDR1 is LGHDT, CDR2 YNNKEL (reference sequence).

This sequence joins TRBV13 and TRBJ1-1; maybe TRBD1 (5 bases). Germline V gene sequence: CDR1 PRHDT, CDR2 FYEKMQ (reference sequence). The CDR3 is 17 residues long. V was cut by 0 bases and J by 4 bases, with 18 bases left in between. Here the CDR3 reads CASSLGESGISLTEAFF. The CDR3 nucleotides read TGTGCCAGCAGCTTAGGCGAGTCAGGGATCTCTCTCACTGAAGCTTTCTTT.

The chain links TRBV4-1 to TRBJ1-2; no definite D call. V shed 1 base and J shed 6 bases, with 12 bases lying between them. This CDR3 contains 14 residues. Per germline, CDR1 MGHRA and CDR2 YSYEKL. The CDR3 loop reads CASSQVVLFNGYTF. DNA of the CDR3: TGCGCCAGCAGCCAAGTAGTTCTGTTTAATGGCTACACCTTC.

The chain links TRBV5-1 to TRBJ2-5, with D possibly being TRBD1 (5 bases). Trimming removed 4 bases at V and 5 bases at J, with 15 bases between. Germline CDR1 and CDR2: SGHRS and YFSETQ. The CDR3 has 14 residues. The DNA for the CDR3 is TGCGCCAGCAGCCGACAGTCCACCCCGGAGACCCAGTACTTC. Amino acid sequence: CASSRQSTPETQYF.